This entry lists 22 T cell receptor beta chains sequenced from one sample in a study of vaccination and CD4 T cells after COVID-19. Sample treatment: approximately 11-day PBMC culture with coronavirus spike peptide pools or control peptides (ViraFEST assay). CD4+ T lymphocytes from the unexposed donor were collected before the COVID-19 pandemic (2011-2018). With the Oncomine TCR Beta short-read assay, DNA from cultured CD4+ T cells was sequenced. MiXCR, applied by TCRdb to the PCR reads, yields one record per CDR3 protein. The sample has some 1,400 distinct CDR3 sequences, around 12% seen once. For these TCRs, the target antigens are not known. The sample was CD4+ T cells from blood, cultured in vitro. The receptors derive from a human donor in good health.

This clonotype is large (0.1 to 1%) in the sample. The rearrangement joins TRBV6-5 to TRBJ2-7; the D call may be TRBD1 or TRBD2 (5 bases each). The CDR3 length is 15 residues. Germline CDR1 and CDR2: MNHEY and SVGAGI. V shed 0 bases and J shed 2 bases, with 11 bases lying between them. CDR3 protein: CASSYSGTVAYEQYF. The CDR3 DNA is TGTGCCAGCAGTTACTCCGGGACGGTTGCCTACGAGCAGTACTTC.

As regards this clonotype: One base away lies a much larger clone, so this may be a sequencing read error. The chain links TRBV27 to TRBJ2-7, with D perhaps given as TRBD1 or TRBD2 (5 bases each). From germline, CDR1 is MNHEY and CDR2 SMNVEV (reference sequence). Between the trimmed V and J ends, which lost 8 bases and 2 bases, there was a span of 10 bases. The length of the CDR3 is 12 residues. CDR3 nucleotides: TGTGCCAGCGGGACGGGGACCTACGAGCAGTACTTC. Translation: CASGTGTYEQYF.

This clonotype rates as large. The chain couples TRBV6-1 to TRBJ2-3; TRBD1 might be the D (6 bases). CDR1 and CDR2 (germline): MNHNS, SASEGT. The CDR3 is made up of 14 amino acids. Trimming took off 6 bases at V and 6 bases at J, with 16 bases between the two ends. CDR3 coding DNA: TGTGCCAGCAGAAAACTTACAGGGTATGATACGCAGTATTTT. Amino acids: CASRKLTGYDTQYF.

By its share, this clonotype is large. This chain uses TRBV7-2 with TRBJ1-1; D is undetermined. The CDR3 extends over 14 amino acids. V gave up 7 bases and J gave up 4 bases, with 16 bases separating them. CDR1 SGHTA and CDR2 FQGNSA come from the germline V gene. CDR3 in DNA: TGTGCCAGCAACCTGGCATCGGCCAGCACTGAAGCTTTCTTT. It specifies CASNLASASTEAFF.

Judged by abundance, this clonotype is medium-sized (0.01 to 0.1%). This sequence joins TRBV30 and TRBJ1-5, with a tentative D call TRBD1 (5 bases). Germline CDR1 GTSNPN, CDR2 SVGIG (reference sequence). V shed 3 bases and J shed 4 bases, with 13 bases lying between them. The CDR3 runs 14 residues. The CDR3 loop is CAWRGSRGNQPQHF. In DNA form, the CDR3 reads TGTGCCTGGAGAGGCTCGAGGGGAAATCAGCCCCAGCATTTT.

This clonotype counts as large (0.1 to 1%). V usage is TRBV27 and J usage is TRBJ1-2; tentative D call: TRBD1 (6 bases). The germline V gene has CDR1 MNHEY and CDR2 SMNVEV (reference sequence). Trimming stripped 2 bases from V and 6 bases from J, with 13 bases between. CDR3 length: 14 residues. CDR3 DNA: TGTGCCAGCAGTTTACGGGGGCCTTTGAATGGCTACACCTTC. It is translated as CASSLRGPLNGYTF.

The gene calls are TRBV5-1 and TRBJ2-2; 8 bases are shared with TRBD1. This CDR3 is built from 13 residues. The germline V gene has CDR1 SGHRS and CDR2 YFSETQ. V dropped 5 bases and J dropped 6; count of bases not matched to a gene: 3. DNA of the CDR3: TGCGCCAGCAGGACAGGGGAAGCCGGGGAGCTGTTTTTT. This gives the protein CASRTGEAGELFF.

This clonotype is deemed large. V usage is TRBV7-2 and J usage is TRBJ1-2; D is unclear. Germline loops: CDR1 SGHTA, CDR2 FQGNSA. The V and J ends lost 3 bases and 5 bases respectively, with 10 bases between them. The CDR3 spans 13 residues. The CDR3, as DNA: TGTGCCAGCAGCTTGGCTGGGAAGTATGGCTACACCTTC. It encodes CASSLAGKYGYTF.

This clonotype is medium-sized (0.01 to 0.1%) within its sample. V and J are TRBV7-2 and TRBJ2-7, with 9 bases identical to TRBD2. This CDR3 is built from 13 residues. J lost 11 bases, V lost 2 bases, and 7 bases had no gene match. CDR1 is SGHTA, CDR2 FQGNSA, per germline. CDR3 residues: CASSLSGWTSEYF. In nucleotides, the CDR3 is TGTGCCAGCAGCTTATCAGGGTGGACTAGCGAGTACTTC.

Written as DNA, the CDR3 is TGTGCCAGCAGCCGTGGGACTAGCGGGAGCACAGATACGCAGTATTTT. Amino acids: CASSRGTSGSTDTQYF. The genes are TRBV11-3 and TRBJ2-3; 12 nucleotides line up with TRBD2. CDR1 is SGHNT, CDR2 YENEEA, per germline. The CDR3 covers 16 residues. V was clipped by 5 bases and J by 0 bases; unmatched bases: 3.

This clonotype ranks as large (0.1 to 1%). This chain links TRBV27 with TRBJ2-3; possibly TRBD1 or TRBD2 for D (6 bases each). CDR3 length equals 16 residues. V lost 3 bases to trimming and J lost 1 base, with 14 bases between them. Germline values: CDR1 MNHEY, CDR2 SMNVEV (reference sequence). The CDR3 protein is CASSFLRGAGTDTQYF. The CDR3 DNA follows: TGTGCCAGCAGTTTCTTAAGGGGGGCCGGCACAGATACGCAGTATTTT.

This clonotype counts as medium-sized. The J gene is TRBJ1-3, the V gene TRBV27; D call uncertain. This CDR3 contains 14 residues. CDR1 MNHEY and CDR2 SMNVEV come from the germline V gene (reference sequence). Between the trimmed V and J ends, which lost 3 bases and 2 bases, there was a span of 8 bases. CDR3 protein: CASSFSQTGNTIYF. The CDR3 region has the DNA TGTGCCAGCAGTTTCTCGCAGACTGGAAACACCATATATTTT.

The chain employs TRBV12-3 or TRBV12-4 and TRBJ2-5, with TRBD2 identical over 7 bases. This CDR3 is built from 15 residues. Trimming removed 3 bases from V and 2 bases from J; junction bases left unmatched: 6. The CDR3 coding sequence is TGTGCCAGCAGTTTTGGGCTAGCGGTACAAGAGACCCAGTACTTC. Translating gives CASSFGLAVQETQYF.

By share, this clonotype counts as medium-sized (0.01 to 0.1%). The chain's CDR3 is CASSSGSGTQYF. In DNA form, the CDR3 reads TGCGCCAGCAGTTCAGGGTCAGGTACGCAGTATTTT. The rearrangement uses TRBV10-1 and TRBJ2-3, with D maybe TRBD1 (5 bases). V lost 5 bases, J lost 8 bases, and 11 bases lay in between. The germline V gene encodes CDR1 WNHNN and CDR2 SYGVQD (reference sequence). The CDR3 is 12 residues long.

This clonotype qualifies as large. The CDR3: CASSLRFSSGVDPKGEQYF. In DNA form, the CDR3 reads TGTGCCAGCAGTTTAAGGTTCTCTAGCGGGGTGGACCCGAAGGGCGAGCAGTACTTC. The rearrangement joins TRBV27 to TRBJ2-7; 9 bases match TRBD2. This CDR3 is 19 amino acids long. Germline assignment: CDR1 MNHEY and CDR2 SMNVEV (reference sequence). The ends lost 2 bases at V and 6 bases at J; junction bases unmatched: 20.

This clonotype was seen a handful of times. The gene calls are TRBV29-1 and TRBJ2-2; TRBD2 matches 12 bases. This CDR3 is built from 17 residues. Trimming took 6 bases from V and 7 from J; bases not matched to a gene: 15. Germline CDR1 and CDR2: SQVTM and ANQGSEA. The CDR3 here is CSVGASGRGSLVGELFF. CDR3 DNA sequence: TGCAGCGTCGGAGCTAGCGGGAGGGGGAGTCTGGTCGGGGAGCTGTTTTTT.

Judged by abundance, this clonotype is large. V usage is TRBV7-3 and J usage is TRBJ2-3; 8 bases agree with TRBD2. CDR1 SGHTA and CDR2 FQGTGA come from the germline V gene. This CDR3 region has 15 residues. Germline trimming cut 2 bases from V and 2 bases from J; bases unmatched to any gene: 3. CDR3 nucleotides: TGTGCCAGCAGCTTATTAGCGGGGTCCACAGATACGCAGTATTTT. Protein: CASSLLAGSTDTQYF.

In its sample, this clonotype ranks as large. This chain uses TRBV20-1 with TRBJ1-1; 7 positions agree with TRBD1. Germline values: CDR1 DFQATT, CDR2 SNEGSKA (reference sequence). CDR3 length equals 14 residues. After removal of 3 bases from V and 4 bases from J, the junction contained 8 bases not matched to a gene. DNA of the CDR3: TGCAGTGCTAGTGAGGCGGGACAGTTCACTGAAGCTTTCTTT. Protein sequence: CSASEAGQFTEAFF.

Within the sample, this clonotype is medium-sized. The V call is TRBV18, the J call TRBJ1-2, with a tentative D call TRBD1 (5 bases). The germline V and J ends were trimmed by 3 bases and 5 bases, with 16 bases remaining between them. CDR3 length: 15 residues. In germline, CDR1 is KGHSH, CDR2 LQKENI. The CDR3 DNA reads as TGTGCCAGCTCACCCCTAACCGACGGGACTTATGGCTACACCTTC. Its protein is CASSPLTDGTYGYTF. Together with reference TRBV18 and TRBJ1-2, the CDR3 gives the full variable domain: NAGVMQNPRHLVRRRGQEARLRCSPMKGHSHVYWYRQLPEEGLKFMVYLQKENIIDESGMPKERFSAEFPKEGPSILRIQQVVRGDSAAYFCASSPLTDGTYGYTFGSGTRLTVV.

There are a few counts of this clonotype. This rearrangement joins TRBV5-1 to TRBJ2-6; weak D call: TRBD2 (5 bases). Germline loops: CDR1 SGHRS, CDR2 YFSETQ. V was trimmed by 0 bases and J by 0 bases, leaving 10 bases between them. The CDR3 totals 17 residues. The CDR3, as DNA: TGCGCCAGCAGCTTGGCGGGCCGGGGCTCTGGGGCCAACGTCCTGACTTTC. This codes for CASSLAGRGSGANVLTF. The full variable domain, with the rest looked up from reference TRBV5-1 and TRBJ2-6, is KAGVTQTPRYLIKTRGQQVTLSCSPISGHRSVSWYQQTPGQGLQFLFEYFSETQRNKGNFPGRFSGRQFSNSRSEMNVSTLELGDSALYLCASSLAGRGSGANVLTFGAGSRLTVL.

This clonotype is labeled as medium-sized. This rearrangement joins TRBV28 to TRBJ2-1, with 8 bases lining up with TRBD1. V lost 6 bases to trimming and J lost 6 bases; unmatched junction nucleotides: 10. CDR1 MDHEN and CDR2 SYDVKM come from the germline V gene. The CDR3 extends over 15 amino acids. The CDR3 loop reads CASRPGTGVINEQFF. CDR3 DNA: TGTGCCAGCAGGCCAGGGACAGGCGTAATCAATGAGCAGTTCTTC. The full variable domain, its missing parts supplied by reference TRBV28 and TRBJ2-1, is DVKVTQSSRYLVKRTGEKVFLECVQDMDHENMFWYRQDPGLGLRLIYFSYDVKMKEKGDIPEGYSVSREKKERFSLILESASTNQTSMYLCASRPGTGVINEQFFGPGTRLTVL.

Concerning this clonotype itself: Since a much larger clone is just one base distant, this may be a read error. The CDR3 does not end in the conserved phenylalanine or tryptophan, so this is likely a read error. Here the CDR3 reads CSVGGDGYTL. The DNA of the CDR3 is TGCAGCGTTGGTGGTGATGGCTACACCCTC. The V call is TRBV29-1, the J call TRBJ1-2; D gene ambiguous. Trimming removed 4 bases at V and 6 bases at J, with 6 bases between. The CDR3 loop spans 10 amino acids. Looked up from germline, CDR1 is SQVTM and CDR2 is ANQGSEA.